The source of this T cell receptor (beta chain) is a study of siplizumab effects on memory and regulatory T cells. Study outcomes and limitations: The study did not confirm that proliferating Tregs from siplizumab cultures were suppressive. Mappable alloreactive CD4+ clones averaged approximately 70% Treg-derived with siplizumab versus roughly 25% in controls.

Each sample had roughly 10^5 TCR templates assayed. Sequenced by immunoSEQ multiplex PCR; TCRdb stores in-frame clones only, minus some. The table lists roughly 75,000 clones, roughly 93% of them singletons. Trimming stripped 1 base from V and 1 base from J, with 6 bases between. The CDR3 contains 13 residues. The germline V gene encodes CDR1 SGHRS and CDR2 YFSETQ. Turning to this clone: Its target is not known.

This TCR derives from a human donor in good health. The rearrangement links TRBV5-1 to TRBJ2-7; D is undetermined. Sample: CD8+ T cells sorted from blood. In DNA form, the CDR3 reads TGCGCCAGCAGCTTGACACAGTCCTACGAGCAGTACTTC. This gives the protein CASSLTQSYEQYF.